Listed below are T cell receptor beta chains from one sample, sequenced in a study of shared clonotypes between healthy human individuals. Some clones are missing from TCRdb's copy, which holds only in-frame ones; the method was immunoSEQ multiplex PCR. The sample contains 2 million to 2.5 million clones, 90% to 97% of which appear only once. The source material was naive CD4+ T cells sorted from blood. Source of these receptors: a man in his late teens or twenties in good health. CDR3s include the opening cysteine and the closing phenylalanine or tryptophan.

v_call cdr3_aa
TRBV7-2 CASSLGSYNEQFF
TRBV6-1 CASTPSQGVGAFF
TRBV7-2 CASSLGSGTSGQETQYF
TRBV5-1 CASSLARDLSTDTQYF
TRBV5-4 CASSKDRGWQETQYF
TRBV2 CASSEEGAFLENTEAFF
TRBV4-3 CASSQALSSGANVLTF
TRBV7-2 CASSLDPGSETQYF
TRBV5-1 CASSPPQGNYGYTF
TRBV28 CASRGQGRTNEKLFF
TRBV28 CASSSASGGTYEQYF
TRBV28 CASRRQGTLQDGYTF
TRBV6-5 CASSYSSRYYGYTF
TRBV5-8 CASPLSRGLYGYTF
TRBV5-1 CASSLEGVSSRRTGELFF
TRBV5-8 CASSFGQGTDTQYF
TRBV10-3 CAISSEQGAYEQYF
TRBV28 CASSTRGGKKETQYF
TRBV30 CAWSEETEAFF